This T cell receptor beta chain was identified in a study of T cells expressing NK-cell markers. Whole-study context: Of eight sequenced donors, seven were HCMV-seropositive and one HCMV-seronegative.

TCRdb reworked the 5' RACE reads into one entry per CDR3 protein, no DNA. Reported are roughly 430,000 distinct CDR3 sequences; the ten largest clones contain approximately 7%. General observations from the study: For several donors, these clonotypes were likewise the leading ones in the CD3+CD56-NKG2C+ fraction. The study left the HCMV specificity of expanded NKG2C+ T cell clones unresolved. Dominant NKG2C+ clonotypes accounted for roughly 1.0-8% of CD8+ T cells in six or seven donors.

Germline CDR1 and CDR2: MDHEN and SYDVKM. This CDR3 is 13 amino acids long. As for this clonotype: Its target is unknown.

This TCR derives from a woman aged 18 to 75 in good health. The sequenced sample consisted of blood T cells: a sorted CD56 or NKG2C T cell subset, CD4+ or CD8+ T cells, or bulk PBMC T cells (not recorded which). This chain connects TRBV28 to TRBJ2-5; lacking DNA, the TRBD1 call made by TCRdb goes unchecked. This CDR3 is CASREGTEETQYF.